One sample yielded the 18 T cell receptor beta chains listed below, sequenced in a study of immune heterogeneity within non-small cell lung tumors. Samples each supplied around 580 ng of bulk tumor genomic DNA as template. Each primary tumor yielded several biopsies, collected far apart from one another at surgery. With untreated, newly diagnosed non-small cell lung cancer, the patients went on to undergo curative surgery. The TCR beta CDR3 region was amplified by multiplex PCR employing 32 V and 13 J primers. One entry per CDR3 protein results from TCRdb running MiXCR on the multiplex PCR reads. Among roughly 15,000 distinct CDR3 sequences listed, about a third were seen once. Input material: lung tumor tissue. Every receptor here comes from a woman between 45 and 65 years old with non-small cell lung cancer.

The chain recombines TRBV10-1 with TRBJ2-3; 7 positions match TRBD2. CDR1 is WNHNN, CDR2 SYGVQD, per germline (reference sequence). V was clipped by 3 bases and J by 2 bases; unmatched bases: 8. The CDR3 length is 16 residues. The CDR3 here is CASSEFGAGVTDTQYF. DNA of the CDR3: TGCGCCAGCAGTGAATTCGGGGCGGGGGTCACAGATACGCAGTATTTT.

This clonotype was seen many times. The chain joins TRBV7-2 to TRBJ1-2; possibly TRBD1 for D (5 bases). CDR3 length: 12 amino acids. V lost 5 bases to trimming and J lost 7 bases, with 11 bases between them. CDR1 is SGHTA, CDR2 FQGNSA, per germline. DNA for the CDR3: TGTGCCAGCAGCGGGGACGAGTTTGGCTACACCTTC. Its translation is CASSGDEFGYTF. Variable domain in full (rest from reference TRBV7-2 and TRBJ1-2): GAGVSQSPSNKVTEKGKDVELRCDPISGHTALYWYRQSLGQGLEFLIYFQGNSAPDKSGLPSDRFSAERTGGSVSTLTIQRTQQEDSAVYLCASSGDEFGYTFGSGTRLTVV.

V usage is TRBV12-3 or TRBV12-4 and J usage is TRBJ2-3; D may correspond to TRBD1 or TRBD2 (5 bases each). The CDR3 contains 15 residues. Trimming took off 2 bases at V and 2 bases at J, with 11 bases between the two ends. The CDR3 loop is CASSLRDGYTDTQYF. DNA for the CDR3: TGTGCCAGCAGTTTAAGGGACGGGTACACAGATACGCAGTATTTT.

The chain uses TRBV5-4 and TRBJ1-4; tentatively, D is TRBD1 (5 bases). Germline CDR1 and CDR2: SGHNT and YYREEE (reference sequence). The V and J ends lost 0 bases and 4 bases respectively, with 10 bases between them. There are 15 residues in the CDR3. The CDR3 loop is CASSLDGGVNEKLFF. The CDR3, as DNA: TGTGCCAGCAGCTTGGATGGAGGGGTTAATGAAAAACTGTTTTTT.

This clonotype occurred a few times. This chain uses TRBV28 with TRBJ1-2; possible D gene TRBD1, 5 bases. Trimming removed 2 bases at V and 3 bases at J, with 10 bases between. Germline V lookup: CDR1 MDHEN, CDR2 SYDVKM. This CDR3 is 14 amino acids long. CDR3 residues: CASSLPQGYYGYTF. CDR3 coding DNA: TGTGCCAGCAGTTTACCGCAGGGATACTATGGCTACACCTTC.

This clonotype ranks as medium-sized (0.01 to 0.1%). This chain connects TRBV6-2 or TRBV6-3 to TRBJ1-6; D is unresolved. Germline V gene sequence: CDR1 MNHEY, CDR2 SVGEGT. The CDR3 totals 13 residues. The ends were cut back, 5 bases at V and 7 bases at J, with 9 bases in the middle. The CDR3 nucleotides read TGTGCCAGCAGTCTAAGGGAGAATTCACCCCTCCACTTT. Amino acid sequence: CASSLRENSPLHF.

J is TRBJ1-1 and V is TRBV5-6; no reliable D call. The CDR3 has 13 amino acids. CDR1 and CDR2 (germline): SGHDT, YYEEEE. Trimming left V 1 base short and J 1 base short, with 5 bases between. For the CDR3, the DNA is TGTGCCAGCAGCTTGTGGGGGAACACTGAAGCTTTCTTT. It specifies CASSLWGNTEAFF.

The V call is TRBV28, the J call TRBJ2-3, with 14 nucleotides matching TRBD2. J gave up 0 bases and V 4 bases, and 9 bases lay outside the gene matches. CDR1 is MDHEN and CDR2 is SYDVKM in the germline V gene. The CDR3 has 19 amino acids. The CDR3 region is CASSSFGTSGGTSTDTQYF. The CDR3 nucleotides read TGTGCCAGCAGTTCCTTTGGGACTAGCGGGGGTACTAGCACAGATACGCAGTATTTT.

V and J are TRBV30 and TRBJ1-5; D is perhaps TRBD1 (6 bases). Trimming took off 0 bases at V and 7 bases at J, with 10 bases between the two ends. Germline V gene lookup returns CDR1 GTSNPN and CDR2 SVGIG (reference sequence). This CDR3 region has 13 residues. CDR3 sequence: CAWSVGGEQPQHF. The CDR3 coding sequence is TGTGCCTGGAGTGTAGGGGGGGAACAGCCCCAGCATTTT.

The gene calls are TRBV20-1 and TRBJ2-1, with 10 bases lining up with TRBD2. The ends lost 2 bases at V and 8 bases at J; junction bases unmatched: 9. This CDR3 spans 15 amino acids. In germline, CDR1 is DFQATT, CDR2 SNEGSKA (reference sequence). The CDR3 DNA follows: TGCAGTGCTAGATCTAGCGGGGGCCCTATGTATGAGCAGTTCTTC. It specifies CSARSSGGPMYEQFF.

This clonotype was observed at least ten times. The chain employs TRBV12-3 or TRBV12-4 and TRBJ2-1; D is ambiguous. The CDR3 is made up of 13 amino acids. The germline V and J ends were trimmed by 7 bases and 8 bases, with 15 bases remaining between them. The CDR3 region is CASNTHGWHEQFF. Written as DNA, the CDR3 is TGTGCCAGCAATACCCACGGATGGCATGAGCAGTTCTTC.

The chain uses TRBV29-1 and TRBJ2-3, with TRBD1 identical over 9 bases. The germline gives CDR1 SQVTM, CDR2 ANQGSEA. CDR3 length: 15 residues. J gave up 4 bases and V 6 bases, and 11 bases lay outside the gene matches. CDR3 bases: TGCAGCGTCGCCAGGGACAGGGTAGGAGCAGATACGCAGTATTTT. Protein: CSVARDRVGADTQYF.

Remarks on this clonotype: A much larger clone lies a single base off, so this may be a read error. The rearrangement joins TRBV11-2 to TRBJ1-1; TRBD1 might be the D (5 bases). The CDR3 totals 13 residues. Germline V gene lookup returns CDR1 SGHAT and CDR2 FQNNGV. CDR3 loop: CPSGQGMNTEAFF. The CDR3 nucleotides are TGTCCCAGCGGCCAGGGCATGAACACTGAAGCTTTCTTT.

This clonotype came up a few times. The gene calls are TRBV3-1 and TRBJ1-1; no reliable D call. The germline gives CDR1 LGHDT, CDR2 YNNKEL (reference sequence). The germline V and J ends were trimmed by 1 base and 6 bases, with 9 bases remaining between them. The CDR3 covers 13 residues. CDR3 region: CASSQVATAEAFF. The DNA of the CDR3 is TGTGCCAGCAGCCAAGTGGCCACGGCTGAAGCTTTCTTT.

Of note for this clonotype: This sequence may be a read error, since a much larger clone differs from it by one base. This sequence joins TRBV4-2 and TRBJ1-6; unclear D gene. The V and J ends lost 4 bases and 7 bases respectively, with 23 bases between them. The germline CDR1 and CDR2 sequences are LGHNA and YNFKEQ. The CDR3 runs to 18 residues. The CDR3 DNA follows: TGTGCCAGCAGCCGATCTTCCCCGTCCTCTTTGGGCAATTCACCCCTCCACTTT. Residues: CASSRSSPSSLGNSPLHF.

V usage is TRBV29-1 and J usage is TRBJ2-2; D is unclear. This CDR3 has 13 amino acids. The V and J ends lost 1 base and 3 bases respectively, with 6 bases between them. Germline V gene lookup returns CDR1 SQVTM and CDR2 ANQGSEA. The CDR3 sequence is CSVEVRYTGELFF. DNA for the CDR3: TGCAGCGTTGAAGTCAGGTACACCGGGGAGCTGTTTTTT.

The V call is TRBV11-2, the J call TRBJ2-7, with 7 bases fitting TRBD1. CDR1 is SGHAT, CDR2 FQNNGV, per germline. This CDR3 comprises 15 residues. Trimming cost V 6 bases and J 4 bases; bases outside gene matches: 12. The CDR3 coding sequence is TGTGCCAGCAGATACACTTCAGGGGGTTTATACGAGCAGTACTTC. Protein product: CASRYTSGGLYEQYF.

This clonotype was observed at least ten times. The CDR3 reads CASGTPPGLDDTQYF. The CDR3 bases are TGTGCTAGTGGCACACCTCCGGGACTAGACGATACGCAGTATTTT. J is TRBJ2-3 and V is TRBV12-5; 8 bases are shared with TRBD2. The CDR3 loop spans 15 amino acids. The V gene's germline CDR1 is LGHNT and CDR2 FRNRAP. Trimming at V came to 6 bases and at J to 6 bases, leaving 11 bases not matched to a gene.